This T cell receptor beta chain stems from a study of T cell responses to AZD1222 COVID-19 vaccine. Overall study: Second doses were pooled across both intervals (about 4 or about 12 weeks).

Germline assignment: CDR1 SGHKS and CDR2 YYEKEE (reference sequence). The CDR3 spans 15 residues. V dropped 1 base and J dropped 0; count of bases not matched to a gene: 3. This clone was observed a handful of times. Its antigen is unidentified. The study's findings and limits: Among spike-specific TCRs, nearly half reportedly target unmutated variant regions. Of the AZD1222 recipients, only 5 to 7 were seropositive at baseline. Clonal diversity may have been underestimated in mostly white British donors.

Repertoires were generated with immunoSEQ multiplex PCR, while TCRdb's copy carries only in-frame clones and drops some. The sample carries about 190,000 clones, 94% recorded once. The V gene is TRBV5-5, the J gene TRBJ1-1, with 7 positions matching TRBD1. The specimen was peripheral blood, collected on day 0 of AZD1222 vaccination. This clonotype was obtained from an adult in good health. The CDR3 DNA follows: TGTGCCAGCAGCTTGCTAGGGACAGTGAACACTGAAGCTTTCTTT. This encodes CASSLLGTVNTEAFF.